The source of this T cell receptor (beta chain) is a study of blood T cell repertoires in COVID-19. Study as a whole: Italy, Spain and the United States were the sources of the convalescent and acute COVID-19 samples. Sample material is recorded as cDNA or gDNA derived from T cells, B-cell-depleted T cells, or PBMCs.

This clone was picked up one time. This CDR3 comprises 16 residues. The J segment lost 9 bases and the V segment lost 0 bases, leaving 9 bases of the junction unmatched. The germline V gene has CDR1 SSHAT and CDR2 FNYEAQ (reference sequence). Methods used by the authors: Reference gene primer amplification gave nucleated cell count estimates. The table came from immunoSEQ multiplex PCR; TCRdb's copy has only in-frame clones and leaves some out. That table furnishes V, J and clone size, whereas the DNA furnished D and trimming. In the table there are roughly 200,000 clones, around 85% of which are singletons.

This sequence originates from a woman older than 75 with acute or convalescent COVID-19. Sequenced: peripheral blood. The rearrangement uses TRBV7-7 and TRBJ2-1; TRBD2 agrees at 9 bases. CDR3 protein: CASSLAAGGPVGEQFF. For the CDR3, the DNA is TGTGCCAGCAGCTTAGCGGCGGGAGGGCCGGTGGGTGAGCAGTTCTTC.